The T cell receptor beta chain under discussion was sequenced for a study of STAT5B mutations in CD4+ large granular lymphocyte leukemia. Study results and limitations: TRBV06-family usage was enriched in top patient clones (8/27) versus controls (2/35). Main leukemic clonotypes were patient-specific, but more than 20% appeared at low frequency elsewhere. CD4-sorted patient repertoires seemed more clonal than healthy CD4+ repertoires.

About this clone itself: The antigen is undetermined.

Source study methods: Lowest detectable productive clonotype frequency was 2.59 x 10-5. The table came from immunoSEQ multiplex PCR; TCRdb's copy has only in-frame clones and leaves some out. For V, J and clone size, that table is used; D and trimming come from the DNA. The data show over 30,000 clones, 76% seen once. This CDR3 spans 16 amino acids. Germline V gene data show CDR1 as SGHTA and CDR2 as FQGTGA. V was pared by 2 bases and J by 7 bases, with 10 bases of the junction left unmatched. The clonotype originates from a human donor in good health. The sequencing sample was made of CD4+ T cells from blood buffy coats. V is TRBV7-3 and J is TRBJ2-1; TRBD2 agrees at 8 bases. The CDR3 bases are TGTGCCAGCAGCTTATTGGGACTAGAAGTTAGTAATGAGCAGTTCTTC. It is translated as CASSLLGLEVSNEQFF.